This T cell receptor beta chain appears in the sequencing data of a study of blood T cell repertoires in COVID-19. Across the whole study: The United States, Italy and Spain supplied acute and convalescent COVID-19 samples. From T cells, B-cell-depleted T cells, or PBMCs came the material, which was cDNA or gDNA.

V shed 3 bases and J shed 0 bases, with 8 bases lying between them. Germline V CDR1 and CDR2: ENHRY, SYGVKD. This CDR3 has 14 residues. The authors' processing: Cell counts per sample came from amplifying reference gene primers. Libraries were prepared by immunoSEQ multiplex PCR; TCRdb keeps only in-frame clonotypes and omits some of them. That table is the source of V, J and clone size, and D and trimming were worked out from the DNA. This table holds some 250,000 clones, roughly 90% found once. Sequencing used peripheral blood. V is TRBV10-3 and J is TRBJ1-1; no firm D call. The clonotype originates from a woman in her twenties or thirties with acute or convalescent COVID-19. For the CDR3, the DNA is TGTGCCATCAGTGATTCGGTCATGAACACTGAAGCTTTCTTT. It is translated as CAISDSVMNTEAFF.